The entry below gives a single T cell receptor beta chain sequence along with its context. This specimen belongs to a study of T cell changes during pregnancy in multiple sclerosis. V dropped 0 bases and J dropped 5 bases, with 6 bases sitting between them. CDR1 and CDR2 (germline): SGHDT, YYEEEE. The CDR3 contains 12 residues. The assay was immunoSEQ multiplex PCR, and TCRdb's table has in-frame clones only and misses some. Of roughly 87,000 clones listed, approximately 90% are singletons. Sequenced here: PBMCs, sampled in the first trimester of pregnancy. The rearrangement joins TRBV5-6 to TRBJ2-7; D ambiguous. This TCR was sampled from a female donor in good health, serving as a control in a pregnancy study. Some clones in this sample may be carry-over from other donors' samples. This CDR3 is CASSLDPNEQYF. The DNA of the CDR3 is TGTGCCAGCAGCTTGGATCCTAACGAGCAGTACTTC.